The 30 T cell receptor beta chains below were found in one sample sequenced in a study of cytomegalovirus exposure and HLA in healthy donors. Researchers ran the PCR with 60 Vbeta and 13 Jbeta primers. Sequencing used immunoSEQ multiplex PCR; TCRdb keeps in-frame clones, though not all of them. The sample has almost 200,000 clones, roughly 78% seen once. The sample comprised PBMCs. These receptors were taken from a woman aged 25-40 years in good health and CMV-seropositive.

V usage is TRBV7-2 and J usage is TRBJ2-7, with 8 bases that match TRBD2. Germline CDR1 SGHTA, CDR2 FQGNSA. The CDR3 contains 14 residues. The V gene end was trimmed by 6 bases and the J gene end by 3 bases; junction bases not matched to a gene: 7. CDR3 sequence (DNA): TGTGCCAGCAGTTACCTAGGGACTAGCTACGAGCAGTACTTC. This sequence encodes CASSYLGTSYEQYF.

The CDR3 region has the DNA TGTGCCAGCAGCTTAGTGCTACCGAACACTGAAGCTTTCTTT. Its translation is CASSLVLPNTEAFF. The chain has TRBV7-9 and TRBJ1-1, with D unresolved. The CDR3 has 14 amino acids. Germline V CDR1 and CDR2: SEHNR, FQNEAQ (reference sequence). V was cut by 1 base and J by 1 base, with 7 bases left in between.

This clone was seen a single time. The chain links TRBV5-5 to TRBJ2-2, with 9 bases fitting TRBD1. This CDR3 has 14 amino acids. Germline lookup yields CDR1 SGHKS and CDR2 YYEKEE (reference sequence). V was clipped by 5 bases and J by 4 bases; unmatched bases: 3. The CDR3 DNA reads TGTGCCAGCAGGCCGGGACAGGGCACCGGGGAGCTGTTTTTT. The encoded protein is CASRPGQGTGELFF.

The chain combines TRBV6-5 with TRBJ1-1, with 9 positions matching TRBD1. The CDR3 runs 14 residues. Germline loops: CDR1 MNHEY, CDR2 SVGAGI. V shed 7 bases and J 0 bases; nucleotides not matched to a gene: 3. Here the CDR3 reads CASKRTGVNTEAFF. Here the CDR3 DNA reads TGTGCCAGCAAGAGGACAGGGGTGAACACTGAAGCTTTCTTT.

V gene TRBV18 combines with J gene TRBJ1-2; tentative D call: TRBD1 (5 bases). The germline V gene has CDR1 KGHSH and CDR2 LQKENI. There are 12 residues in the CDR3. Trimming stripped 3 bases from V and 5 bases from J, with 7 bases between. Here the CDR3 DNA reads TGTGCCAGCTCACCTTCAGGGTATGGCTACACCTTC. Protein: CASSPSGYGYTF.

This chain uses TRBV7-2 with TRBJ1-1, with a possible D match to TRBD1 (5 bases). Trimming cost V 3 bases and J 4 bases, with 15 bases left between them. The CDR3 covers 15 residues. The germline V gene encodes CDR1 SGHTA and CDR2 FQGNSA. Here the CDR3 DNA reads TGTGCCAGCAGCTTCCTCTTCCGGAGGGGCACTGAAGCTTTCTTT. Its protein is CASSFLFRRGTEAFF. The whole variable domain, remainder taken from reference TRBV7-2 and TRBJ1-1, is GAGVSQSPSNKVTEKGKDVELRCDPISGHTALYWYRQSLGQGLEFLIYFQGNSAPDKSGLPSDRFSAERTGGSVSTLTIQRTQQEDSAVYLCASSFLFRRGTEAFFGQGTRLTVV.

The genes are TRBV18 and TRBJ2-2; D is ambiguous. Germline V gene data show CDR1 as KGHSH and CDR2 as LQKENI. V lost 2 bases to trimming and J lost 7 bases, with 8 bases between them. The CDR3 consists of 13 residues. CDR3 nucleotides: TGTGCCAGCTCACCAGGTGTAGACGGGGAGCTGTTTTTT. Protein sequence: CASSPGVDGELFF.

This clone has only a few counts. Distinct nucleotide sequences in the sample also encode this CDR3. The chain employs TRBV6-5 and TRBJ2-7, with D tentatively TRBD2 (5 bases). CDR1 MNHEY and CDR2 SVGAGI come from the germline V gene. V was trimmed by 5 bases and J by 1 base, leaving 12 bases between them. CDR3 length: 14 amino acids. In nucleotides, the CDR3 is TGTGCCAGCAGTCGAACTAGTGGGTCCTACGAGCAGTACTTC. It codes for CASSRTSGSYEQYF.

This chain joins TRBV4-1 and TRBJ2-7; 7 nucleotides align to TRBD2. After removal of 1 base from V and 3 bases from J, the junction contained 6 bases not matched to a gene. Germline CDR1 reads MGHRA; CDR2 reads YSYEKL. The CDR3 is 15 amino acids. The CDR3 region is CASSQGGRALYEQYF. In nucleotides, the CDR3 is TGCGCCAGCAGCCAAGGTGGGAGGGCCCTCTACGAGCAGTACTTC.

This clone occurred once. The chain couples TRBV27 to TRBJ1-5; a weak D match, TRBD1 (5 bases). Between the trimmed V and J ends, which lost 0 bases and 4 bases, there was a span of 10 bases. The CDR3 has 15 residues. CDR1 and CDR2 (germline): MNHEY, SMNVEV (reference sequence). The CDR3 protein is CASSLSGRVNQPQHF. The DNA of the CDR3 is TGTGCCAGCAGTTTATCGGGCAGGGTGAATCAGCCCCAGCATTTT.

The chain is built from TRBV6-6 and TRBJ2-6; 8 bases fit TRBD1. J gave up 4 bases and V 2 bases, and 4 bases lay outside the gene matches. Germline-derived CDR1 and CDR2 are MNHNY and SVGAGI (reference sequence). The CDR3 covers 16 residues. The CDR3, as DNA: TGTGCCAGCAGTTACGGACAGGGATCCGGGGCCAACGTCCTGACTTTC. It specifies CASSYGQGSGANVLTF.

Only a few counts were recorded for this clone. The genes are TRBV11-3 and TRBJ2-1; TRBD2 might be the D (6 bases). Germline lookup yields CDR1 SGHNT and CDR2 YENEEA. Trimming took 5 bases from V and 1 from J, leaving 12 bases between them. CDR3 length: 15 residues. The CDR3: CASSPTRRSYNEQFF. For the CDR3, the DNA is TGTGCCAGCAGCCCGACTAGACGATCCTACAATGAGCAGTTCTTC.

The chain recombines TRBV25-1 with TRBJ1-5, with D perhaps TRBD1 (6 bases). Germline V lookup: CDR1 MGHDK, CDR2 SYGVNS. This CDR3 has 14 residues. Trimming took 1 base from V and 5 from J, leaving 9 bases between them. CDR3 residues: CASSESGDYQPQHF. CDR3 nucleotide sequence: TGTGCCAGCAGTGAATCAGGGGATTATCAGCCCCAGCATTTT.

The genes are TRBV6-1 and TRBJ1-1, with a weak D call TRBD1 (6 bases). The germline V gene has CDR1 MNHNS and CDR2 SASEGT. The ends were cut back, 6 bases at V and 1 base at J, with 12 bases in the middle. This CDR3 spans 14 amino acids. This CDR3 reads CASRGRGPNTEAFF. The CDR3 DNA is TGTGCCAGCAGAGGCAGGGGCCCGAACACTGAAGCTTTCTTT.

V and J are TRBV4-2 and TRBJ1-5, with D unclear. V was cut by 1 base and J by 0 bases, with 10 bases left in between. This CDR3 has 16 residues. From germline, CDR1 is LGHNA and CDR2 YNFKEQ. Here the CDR3 DNA reads TGTGCCAGCAGCCAAGGTGGAGGGTTTAGCAATCAGCCCCAGCATTTT. Amino acid sequence: CASSQGGGFSNQPQHF.

The V gene is TRBV9, the J gene TRBJ2-3, with 9 bases fitting TRBD1. V trimming: 1 base; J trimming: 5 bases; junction bases outside the gene matches: 8. Germline CDR1 SGDLS, CDR2 YYNGEE. The CDR3 sequence is 16 residues long. The CDR3 here is CASSVLGTGWVDTQYF. The DNA of the CDR3 is TGTGCCAGCAGCGTACTCGGGACAGGGTGGGTAGATACGCAGTATTTT.

This chain connects TRBV15 to TRBJ2-6, with TRBD1 identical over 7 bases. With V trimmed by 0 bases and J by 4 bases, 6 bases remained unmatched. Looked up from germline, CDR1 is LNHNV and CDR2 is YYDKDF (reference sequence). The CDR3 loop spans 17 amino acids. The CDR3 sequence: CATSRERGGSGANVLTF. The CDR3 DNA follows: TGTGCCACCAGCAGAGAGCGAGGGGGCTCAGGGGCCAACGTCCTGACTTTC.

The CDR3, as DNA: TGTGCCAGTAGTCCGGGAGGGAGAGCCTACGAGCAGTACTTC. Amino acids: CASSPGGRAYEQYF. The V call is TRBV19, the J call TRBJ2-7; 8 bases map to TRBD2. The CDR3 runs 14 residues. Germline CDR1 LNHDA, CDR2 SQIVND (reference sequence). J lost 2 bases, V lost 5 bases, and 5 bases had no gene match.

V and J are TRBV6-1 and TRBJ1-1; D remains unclear. Germline CDR1 MNHNS, CDR2 SASEGT. Trimming took off 3 bases at V and 4 bases at J, with 9 bases between the two ends. This CDR3 region has 13 residues. Here the CDR3 reads CASSEIGSTEAFF. In DNA, the CDR3 is TGTGCCAGCAGTGAGATCGGGAGCACTGAAGCTTTCTTT.

V and J are TRBV29-1 and TRBJ2-1, with TRBD2 identical over 8 bases. This CDR3 region has 18 residues. Germline CDR1 reads SQVTM; CDR2 reads ANQGSEA. After removal of 5 bases from V and 0 bases from J, the junction contained 15 bases not matched to a gene. The CDR3 nucleotides are TGCAGCGTTTGGTTCGCTAGCGGGTTTACGAGCTCCTACAATGAGCAGTTCTTC. Translation gives CSVWFASGFTSSYNEQFF.

This chain connects TRBV9 to TRBJ2-2, with D hard to call. Trimming removed 3 bases at V and 6 bases at J, with 6 bases between. The CDR3 length is 12 residues. Germline CDR1 SGDLS, CDR2 YYNGEE. CDR3 in amino acids: CASSAPPGELFF. DNA for the CDR3: TGTGCCAGCAGCGCTCCCCCCGGGGAGCTGTTTTTT. Filled out from reference TRBV9 and TRBJ2-2, the complete variable domain reads DSGVTQTPKHLITATGQRVTLRCSPRSGDLSVYWYQQSLDQGLQFLIQYYNGEERAKGNILERFSAQQFPDLHSELNLSSLELGDSALYFCASSAPPGELFFGEGSRLTVL.

The V call is TRBV4-1, the J call TRBJ2-7; D uncertain. The CDR3 is 15 amino acids. Trimming removed 2 bases at V and 3 bases at J, with 14 bases between. The V gene's germline CDR1 is MGHRA and CDR2 YSYEKL. The CDR3: CASSQSLDFGYEQYF. The CDR3 nucleotides are TGCGCCAGCAGCCAATCTCTAGATTTTGGCTACGAGCAGTACTTC.

The chain uses TRBV5-1 and TRBJ2-3, with a weak D call TRBD2 (6 bases). CDR3 length: 16 residues. V was cut by 4 bases and J by 4 bases, with 19 bases left in between. CDR1 is SGHRS and CDR2 is YFSETQ in the germline V gene. The chain's CDR3 is CASSPTLRGVADTQYF. The DNA of the CDR3 is TGCGCCAGCAGCCCCACTTTGCGGGGAGTAGCAGATACGCAGTATTTT.

This clone was counted only a few times. The chain has TRBV7-6 and TRBJ2-7; TRBD1 is a possible D gene (6 bases). Germline-derived CDR1 and CDR2 are SGHVS and FNYEAQ. Deletions cut 1 base from V and 7 bases from J, with 23 bases between. This CDR3 has 17 residues. CDR3 protein: CASSLVPGRQGPREQYF. For the CDR3, the DNA is TGTGCCAGCAGCTTAGTACCGGGTCGGCAGGGGCCCAGGGAGCAGTACTTC.

The chain uses TRBV7-8 and TRBJ2-5; TRBD2 is a possible D gene (6 bases). The germline gives CDR1 SGHVS, CDR2 FQNEAQ. CDR3 size: 14 residues. Trimming pared 2 bases from V and 5 bases from J, leaving 12 bases between. The CDR3 reads CASSLLEGVETQYF. The CDR3 DNA is TGTGCCAGCAGCTTATTGGAGGGTGTGGAGACCCAGTACTTC.

This clone was seen once. The same CDR3 is also encoded by other DNA sequences in this sample. This chain joins TRBV30 and TRBJ1-2; D remains ambiguous. This CDR3 is built from 11 residues. Looked up from germline, CDR1 is GTSNPN and CDR2 is SVGIG (reference sequence). V was trimmed by 0 bases and J by 7 bases, leaving 6 bases between them. CDR3 coding DNA: TGTGCCTGGAGTGTACTAGGTGGCTACACCTTC. Protein product: CAWSVLGGYTF. Filled out from reference TRBV30 and TRBJ1-2, the complete variable domain reads SQTIHQWPATLVQPVGSPLSLECTVEGTSNPNLYWYRQAAGRGLQLLFYSVGIGQISSEVPQNLSASRPQDRQFILSSKKLLLSDSGFYLCAWSVLGGYTFGSGTRLTVV.

This chain connects TRBV2 to TRBJ1-1; no firm D call. Trimming removed 4 bases from V and 1 base from J, with 10 bases in between. The CDR3 runs 14 residues. Germline values: CDR1 SNHLY, CDR2 FYNNEI. CDR3 region: CASSVWQENTEAFF. The DNA for the CDR3 is TGTGCCAGCAGTGTCTGGCAGGAGAACACTGAAGCTTTCTTT.

This chain connects TRBV19 to TRBJ2-4, with TRBD2 as a possible D gene (6 bases). The germline V and J ends were trimmed by 2 bases and 5 bases, with 13 bases remaining between them. The CDR3 contains 15 residues. Germline V gene sequence: CDR1 LNHDA, CDR2 SQIVND (reference sequence). The CDR3 DNA sequence: TGTGCCAGTAGTATAAGCGGAGGGAATGAAAACATTCAGTACTTC. Translated, it gives CASSISGGNENIQYF.

This CDR3 is CSVVPLEGRASSNTEAFF. As DNA, the CDR3 is TGCAGCGTTGTCCCCCTGGAGGGACGGGCCAGTTCGAACACTGAAGCTTTCTTT. The J gene is TRBJ1-1, the V gene TRBV29-1, with a weak D call TRBD1 (5 bases). Germline CDR1 and CDR2: SQVTM and ANQGSEA. CDR3 size: 18 residues. V lost 4 bases and J lost 1, with 25 bases in between. The full variable domain, completed using reference TRBV29-1 and TRBJ1-1, is SAVISQKPSRDICQRGTSLTIQCQVDSQVTMMFWYRQQPGQSLTLIATANQGSEATYESGFVIDKFPISRPNLTFSTLTVSNMSPEDSSIYLCSVVPLEGRASSNTEAFFGQGTRLTVV.

This clone was seen repeatedly, ten times or more. This rearrangement joins TRBV29-1 to TRBJ2-2; TRBD1 aligns across 8 bases. The CDR3 is 15 residues long. Germline CDR1 SQVTM, CDR2 ANQGSEA. After removal of 5 bases from V and 0 bases from J, the junction contained 5 bases not matched to a gene. In DNA form, the CDR3 reads TGCAGCGTTCCCAGGGGGCTAACGAACACCGGGGAGCTGTTTTTT. Its translation: CSVPRGLTNTGELFF.